The clone carrying this T cell receptor (beta chain) was counted a few times. Its specificity is unknown. The germline V gene has CDR1 MNHEY and CDR2 SVGAGI. V was pared by 8 bases and J by 2 bases, with 10 bases between. The CDR3 has 13 residues. These data come from a study of blood T cells in healthy people across ages. Next came a second PCR, run for roughly 6 to 11 cycles, which used a sample-barcoded 5' primer along with a J-beta primer mix. The template-switch adaptor was a 5' adaptor with 12 random nucleotides. It tagged each cDNA molecule. TCRdb analysed the 5' RACE reads with MiXCR anew, one entry per CDR3 protein. The repertoire holds about 780,000 distinct CDR3 sequences, with approximately 24% as singletons. Study conclusions and caveats: There were more naive CD4+ cells and higher diversity in long-lived donors than in aged donors.

This sample also belongs to another study, concerning T cells of mothers and their children. That study adds: A few healthy Caucasian mothers, along with their six children, served as the donors.

The TCR was taken from a boy younger than 18 in good health. Sequenced material: blood. This rearrangement joins TRBV6-5 to TRBJ1-3; D gene uncertain. CDR3 nucleotides: TGTGCCAGCCGGCGGGCGGCTGGAAACACCATATATTTT. It specifies CASRRAAGNTIYF.